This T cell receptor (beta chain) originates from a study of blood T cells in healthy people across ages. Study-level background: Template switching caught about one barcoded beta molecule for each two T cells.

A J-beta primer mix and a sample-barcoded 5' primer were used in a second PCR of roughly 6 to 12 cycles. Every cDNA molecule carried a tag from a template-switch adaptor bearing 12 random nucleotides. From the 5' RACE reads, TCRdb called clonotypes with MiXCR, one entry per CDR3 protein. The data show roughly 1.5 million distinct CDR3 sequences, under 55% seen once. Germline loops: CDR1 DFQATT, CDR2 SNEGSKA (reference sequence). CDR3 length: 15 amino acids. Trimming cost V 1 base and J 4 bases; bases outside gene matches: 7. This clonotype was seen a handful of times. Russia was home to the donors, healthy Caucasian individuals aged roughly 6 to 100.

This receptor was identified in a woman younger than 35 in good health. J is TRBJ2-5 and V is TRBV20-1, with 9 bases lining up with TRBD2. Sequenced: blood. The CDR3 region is CSARAAGGFLETQYF. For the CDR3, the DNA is TGCAGTGCTAGAGCGGCGGGGGGGTTCTTAGAGACCCAGTACTTC.